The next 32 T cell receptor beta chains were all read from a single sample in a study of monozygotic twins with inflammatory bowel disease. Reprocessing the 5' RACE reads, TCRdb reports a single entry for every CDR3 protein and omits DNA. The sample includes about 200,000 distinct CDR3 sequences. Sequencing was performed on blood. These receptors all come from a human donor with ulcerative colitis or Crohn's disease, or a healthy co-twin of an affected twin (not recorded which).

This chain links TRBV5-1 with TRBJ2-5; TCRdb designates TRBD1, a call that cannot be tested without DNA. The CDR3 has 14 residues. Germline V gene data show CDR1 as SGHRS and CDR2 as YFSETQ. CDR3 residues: CASNTGMRQETQYF. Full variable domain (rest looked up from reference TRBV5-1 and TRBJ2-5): KAGVTQTPRYLIKTRGQQVTLSCSPISGHRSVSWYQQTPGQGLQFLFEYFSETQRNKGNFPGRFSGRQFSNSRSEMNVSTLELGDSALYLCASNTGMRQETQYFGPGTRLLVL.

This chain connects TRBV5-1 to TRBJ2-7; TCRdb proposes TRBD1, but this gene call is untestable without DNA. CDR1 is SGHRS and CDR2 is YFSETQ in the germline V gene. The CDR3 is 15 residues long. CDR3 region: CASSWAPSGTYEQYF.

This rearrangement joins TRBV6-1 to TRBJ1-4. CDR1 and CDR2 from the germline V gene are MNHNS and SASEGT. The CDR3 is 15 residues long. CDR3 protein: CASSSLTWGNEKLFF.

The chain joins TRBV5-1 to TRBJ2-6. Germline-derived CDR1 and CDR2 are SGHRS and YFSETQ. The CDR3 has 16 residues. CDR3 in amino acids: CASSFGRSSGANVLTF.

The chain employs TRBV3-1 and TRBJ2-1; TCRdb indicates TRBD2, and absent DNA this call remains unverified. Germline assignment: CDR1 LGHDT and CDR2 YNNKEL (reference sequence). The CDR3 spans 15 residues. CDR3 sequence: CASSRGAGSHNEQFF.

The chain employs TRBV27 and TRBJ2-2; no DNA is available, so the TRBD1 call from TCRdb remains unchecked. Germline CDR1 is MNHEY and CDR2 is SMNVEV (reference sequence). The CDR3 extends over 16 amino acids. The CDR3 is CASSPAGTVNTGELFF.

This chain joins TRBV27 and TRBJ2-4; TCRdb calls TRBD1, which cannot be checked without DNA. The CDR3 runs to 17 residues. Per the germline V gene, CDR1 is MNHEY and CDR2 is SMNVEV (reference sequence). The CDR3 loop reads CASSLLGQGRAKNIQYF.

This CDR3 reads CASSSGYRDISNTIYF. The gene calls are TRBV5-6 and TRBJ1-3; the D call of TRBD1 rests on TCRdb alone, since no DNA is present to check it. The CDR3 has 16 amino acids. CDR1 SGHDT and CDR2 YYEEEE come from the germline V gene.

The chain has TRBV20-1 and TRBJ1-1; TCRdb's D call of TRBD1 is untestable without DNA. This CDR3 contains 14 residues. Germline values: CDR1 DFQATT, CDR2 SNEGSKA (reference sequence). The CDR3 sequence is CSARGPEGGRQAFF.

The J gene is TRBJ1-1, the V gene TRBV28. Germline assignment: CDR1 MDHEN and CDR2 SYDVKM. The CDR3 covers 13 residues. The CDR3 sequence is CASSSQGPSIPFF.

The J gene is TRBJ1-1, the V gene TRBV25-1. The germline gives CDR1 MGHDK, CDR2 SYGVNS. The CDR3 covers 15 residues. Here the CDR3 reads CASSEFRGGNTEAFF.

The CDR3 loop reads CASSLPGERGAIGTDTQYF. This chain connects TRBV11-2 to TRBJ2-3; TCRdb outputs TRBD2, but without DNA this stays unchecked. This CDR3 spans 19 amino acids. Per the germline V gene, CDR1 is SGHAT and CDR2 is FQNNGV.

CDR3: CASAPETWGYYEQYF. The V call is TRBV5-1, the J call TRBJ2-7; absent DNA, TCRdb's TRBD1 call cannot be checked. The germline V gene has CDR1 SGHRS and CDR2 YFSETQ. There are 15 residues in the CDR3.

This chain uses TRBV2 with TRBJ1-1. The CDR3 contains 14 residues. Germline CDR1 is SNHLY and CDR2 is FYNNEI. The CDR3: CASGGGALYPEASF. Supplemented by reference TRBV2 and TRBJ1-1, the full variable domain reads EPEVTQTPSHQVTQMGQEVILRCVPISNHLYFYWYRQILGQKVEFLVSFYNNEISEKSEIFDDQFSVERPDGSNFTLKIRSTKLEDSAMYFCASGGGALYPEASFGQGTRLTVV.

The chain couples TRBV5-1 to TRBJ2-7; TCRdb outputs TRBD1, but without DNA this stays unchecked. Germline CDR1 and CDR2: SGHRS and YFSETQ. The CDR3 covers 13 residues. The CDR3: CASSLSGVDEQYF. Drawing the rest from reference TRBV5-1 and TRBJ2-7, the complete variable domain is KAGVTQTPRYLIKTRGQQVTLSCSPISGHRSVSWYQQTPGQGLQFLFEYFSETQRNKGNFPGRFSGRQFSNSRSEMNVSTLELGDSALYLCASSLSGVDEQYFGPGTRLTVT.

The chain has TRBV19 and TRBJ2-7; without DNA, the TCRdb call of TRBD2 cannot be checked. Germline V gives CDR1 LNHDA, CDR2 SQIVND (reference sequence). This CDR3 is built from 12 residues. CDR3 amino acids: CASSDGLDWQYF.

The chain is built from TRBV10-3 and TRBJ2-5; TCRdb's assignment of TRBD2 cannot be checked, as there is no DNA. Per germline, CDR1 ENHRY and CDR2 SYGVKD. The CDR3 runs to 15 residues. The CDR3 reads CAISESRTREETQYF.

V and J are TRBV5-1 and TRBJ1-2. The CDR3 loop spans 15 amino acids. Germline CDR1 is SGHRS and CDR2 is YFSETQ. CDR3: CASRPEVELVVGYTF.

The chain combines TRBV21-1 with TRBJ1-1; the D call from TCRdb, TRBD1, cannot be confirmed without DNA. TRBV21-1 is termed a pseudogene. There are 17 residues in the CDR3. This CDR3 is CASSNLRDRAENTEAFF.

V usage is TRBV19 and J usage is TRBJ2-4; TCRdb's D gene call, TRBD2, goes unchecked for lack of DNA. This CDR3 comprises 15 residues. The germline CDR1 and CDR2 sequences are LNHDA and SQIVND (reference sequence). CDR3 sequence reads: CASSMGGRAKNIQYF.

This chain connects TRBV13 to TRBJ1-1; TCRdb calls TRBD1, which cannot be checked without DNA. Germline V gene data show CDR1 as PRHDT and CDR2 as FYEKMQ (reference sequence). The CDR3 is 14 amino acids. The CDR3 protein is CASSRTGGNTEAFF.

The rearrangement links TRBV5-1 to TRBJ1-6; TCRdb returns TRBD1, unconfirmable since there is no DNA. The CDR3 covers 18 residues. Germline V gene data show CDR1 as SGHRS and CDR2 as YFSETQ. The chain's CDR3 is CASSPNLGQGSGSSPLHF.

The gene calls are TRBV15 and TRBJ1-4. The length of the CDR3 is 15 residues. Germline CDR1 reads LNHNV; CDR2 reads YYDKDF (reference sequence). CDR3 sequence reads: CATSRAITSNEKLFF.

The CDR3 loop reads CASSPGTLSNQPQHF. This chain links TRBV6-1 with TRBJ1-5; lacking DNA, the TRBD1 call made by TCRdb goes unchecked. This CDR3 contains 15 residues. Germline V lookup: CDR1 MNHNS, CDR2 SASEGT.

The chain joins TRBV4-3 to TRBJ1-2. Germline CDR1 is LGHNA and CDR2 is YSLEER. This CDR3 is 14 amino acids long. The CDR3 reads CASSQDLFKGGYTF.

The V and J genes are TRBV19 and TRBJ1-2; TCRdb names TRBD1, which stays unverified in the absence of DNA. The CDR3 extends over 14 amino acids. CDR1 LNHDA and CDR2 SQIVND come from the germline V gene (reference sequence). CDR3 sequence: CASSTLDSTRGYTF.

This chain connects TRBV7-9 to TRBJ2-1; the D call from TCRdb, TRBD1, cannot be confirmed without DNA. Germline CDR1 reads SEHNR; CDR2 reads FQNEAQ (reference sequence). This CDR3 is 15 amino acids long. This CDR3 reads CASSHPGQGYNEQFF.

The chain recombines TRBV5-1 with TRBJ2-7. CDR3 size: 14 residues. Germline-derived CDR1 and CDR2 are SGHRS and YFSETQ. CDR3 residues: CASSLGGNGYEQYF.

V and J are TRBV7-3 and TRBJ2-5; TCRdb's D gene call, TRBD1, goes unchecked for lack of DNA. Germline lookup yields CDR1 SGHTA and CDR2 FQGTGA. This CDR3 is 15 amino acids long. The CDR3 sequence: CASSLMGGVQETQYF.

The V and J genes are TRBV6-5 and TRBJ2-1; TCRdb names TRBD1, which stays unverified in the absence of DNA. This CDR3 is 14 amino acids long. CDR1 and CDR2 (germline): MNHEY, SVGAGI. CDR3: CASSYSAGGNEQFF.

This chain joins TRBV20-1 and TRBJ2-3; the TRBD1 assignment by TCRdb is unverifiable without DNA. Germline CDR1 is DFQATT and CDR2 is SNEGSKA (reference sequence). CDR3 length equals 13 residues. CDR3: CSAPVPLTDTQYF.

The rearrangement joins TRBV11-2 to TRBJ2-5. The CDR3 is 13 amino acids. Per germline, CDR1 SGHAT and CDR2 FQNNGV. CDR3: CASAWGYQETQYF.